This TCR beta chain appears in the sequencing data of a study of shared clonotypes between healthy human individuals. The CDR3 is 17 residues long. Germline lookup yields CDR1 SGHDT and CDR2 YYEEEE. V trimming: 0 bases; J trimming: 7 bases; junction bases outside the gene matches: 15. The method was immunoSEQ multiplex PCR; TCRdb's version includes in-frame clones alone and lacks a portion of them. The table has around 1 million clones, about 80% seen once. This chain joins TRBV5-6 and TRBJ2-7; 8 nucleotides align to TRBD1. The clonotype comes from a man aged 18-30 years in good health. The specimen sequenced was memory CD4+ T cells sorted from blood. The subset here: CD45RA-negative fraction. As DNA, the CDR3 is TGTGCCAGCAGCTTGGCGCTCCAGGGGGCATGGCTGGAGGAGCAGTACTTC. Its translation: CASSLALQGAWLEEQYF.